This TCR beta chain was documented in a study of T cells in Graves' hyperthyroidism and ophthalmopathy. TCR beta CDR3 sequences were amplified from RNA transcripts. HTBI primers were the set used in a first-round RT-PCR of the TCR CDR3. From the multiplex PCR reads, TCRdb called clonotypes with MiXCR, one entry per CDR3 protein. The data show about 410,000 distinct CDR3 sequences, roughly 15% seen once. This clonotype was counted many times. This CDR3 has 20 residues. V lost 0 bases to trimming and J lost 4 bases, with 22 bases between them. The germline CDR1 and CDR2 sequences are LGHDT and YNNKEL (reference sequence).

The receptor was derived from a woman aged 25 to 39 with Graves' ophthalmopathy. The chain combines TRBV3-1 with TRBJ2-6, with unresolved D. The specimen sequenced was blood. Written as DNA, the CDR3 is TGTGCCAGCAGCCAAGAAACTTGGGTCACGTTCCAATCCGGGGCCAACGTCCTGACTTTC. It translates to CASSQETWVTFQSGANVLTF.